These T cell receptor beta chains were read from a single sample in a study of early T cells in non-severe SARS-CoV-2 infection. TCRdb called the 5' RACE reads again in MiXCR, with one record for every CDR3 protein. Among 30,000 to 40,000 distinct CDR3 sequences listed, over 4.5% were seen once. The specimen sequenced was whole blood. The receptors shown here come from an adult who was a healthcare worker with PCR-confirmed SARS-CoV-2 infection or an uninfected control (not recorded which). CDR3s include the opening cysteine and the closing phenylalanine or tryptophan. A D gene is named only where the DNA matches it firmly. Rows give clone size only sometimes, using once, few, many, or a class for an expanded clone.

D gene,J gene,V gene,CDR3 length,clone size,CDR3 DNA,CDR3 protein
TRBD1,TRBJ1-2,TRBV7-9,14,few,TGTGCCAGCAGCCTGGGACAGGGGGCCAGTGGCTACACCTTC,CASSLGQGASGYTF
-,TRBJ1-2,TRBV9,15,many,TGTGCCAGCAGCGGGGAGGTGACAGGCTACTATGGCTACACCTTC,CASSGEVTGYYGYTF
-,TRBJ1-1,TRBV11-2,14,-,TGTGCCAGCAGCCCGTCGTACGAGGGGGTTGAAGCTTTCTTT,CASSPSYEGVEAFF
-,TRBJ2-2,TRBV11-2,14,many,TGTGCCAGCAGCTTTCTAGCGAACACCGGGGAGCTGTTTTTT,CASSFLANTGELFF
-,TRBJ2-3,TRBV20-1,10,-,TGCAGTGCTCTAGTGGATACGCAGTATTTT,CSALVDTQYF
TRBD2,TRBJ2-3,TRBV5-1,18,medium-sized,TGCGCCAGCAGCCTGAGACTAGCGGGAAGGTTTTACACAGATACGCAGTATTTT,CASSLRLAGRFYTDTQYF
-,TRBJ1-5,TRBV7-9,14,few,TGTGCCAGCAGCTTACACGGACTAAATCAGCCCCAGCATTTT,CASSLHGLNQPQHF
-,TRBJ2-2,TRBV5-6,15,many,TGTGCCAGCAGCTTTCCGGGGGTACGCACCGGGGAGCTGTTTTTT,CASSFPGVRTGELFF
TRBD1,TRBJ1-2,TRBV5-6,15,many,TGTGCCAGCAGCCCCGGGACAGCAACTAACTATGGCTACACCTTC,CASSPGTATNYGYTF
-,TRBJ2-3,TRBV5-1,16,few,TGCGCCAGCAGCTTAGGCATCGCCCCCCGCACAGATACGCAGTATTTT,CASSLGIAPRTDTQYF
-,TRBJ2-7,TRBV29-1,13,many,TGCAGCGTCCGGGACACTTCGTCCTACGAGCAGTACTTC,CSVRDTSSYEQYF
TRBD2,TRBJ2-4,TRBV6-5,16,-,TGTGCCAGCAGGACTAGCGGGGGCCGGGGCAAAAACATTCAGTACTTC,CASRTSGGRGKNIQYF
-,TRBJ1-3,TRBV9,15,few,TGTGCCAGCAGCCCCCCCCCGACGAGTGGAAACACCATATATTTT,CASSPPPTSGNTIYF
-,TRBJ2-3,TRBV14,16,-,TGTGCCAGCAGCCAAGTTGCAGGGTTGATCACAGATACGCAGTATTTT,CASSQVAGLITDTQYF
TRBD1,TRBJ2-7,TRBV11-2,16,few,TGTGCCAGCAGCTTAGTCGCGGGACAGGGATTCTCCGAGCAGTACTTC,CASSLVAGQGFSEQYF
-,TRBJ1-3,TRBV15,13,many,TGTGCCACCACCCCGGGCTCTGGAAACACCATATATTTT,CATTPGSGNTIYF
TRBD1,TRBJ1-5,TRBV19,15,-,TGTGCCAGTAGTTCTCAACAGGGGGCCGGTCAGCCCCAGCATTTT,CASSSQQGAGQPQHF
-,TRBJ1-1,TRBV20-1,13,few,TGCAGTGCTAGAGGGGAGGGGGACACTGAAGCTTTCTTT,CSARGEGDTEAFF
TRBD1,TRBJ1-1,TRBV29-1,12,-,TGCAGCGTTGGACAGGGGGCTGATGAAGCTTTCTTT,CSVGQGADEAFF
TRBD2,TRBJ2-5,TRBV7-2,14,many,TGTGCCAGCAGAACCCCCGGGACTAGCGAGACCCAGTACTTC,CASRTPGTSETQYF
-,TRBJ2-7,TRBV7-8,15,few,TGTGCCAGCAGCTTACAACATGGTCTGGGGTACGAGCAGTACTTC,CASSLQHGLGYEQYF
-,TRBJ2-7,TRBV20-1,14,-,TGCAGTGCTAGTTTTGGGGGTAGCCACCACGAGCAGTACTTC,CSASFGGSHHEQYF